Shown below are 30 T cell receptor beta chains from a single sample sequenced in a study of T cells after yellow fever vaccination. TCRdb redid the calling of the 5' RACE reads with MiXCR, one entry per CDR3 protein. This sample has just under 85,000 distinct CDR3 sequences; roughly 15% occur once, and the top ten carry under 30%. This material consisted of CD8+ T cells not binding an NS4B(214-222) dextramer, sorted from PBMCs, taken 21 days after the first yellow fever vaccination. The receptors derive from a man between 18 and 35 years old who received the YFV17D yellow fever vaccine.

This clonotype was seen more than once but under ten times. V usage is TRBV2 and J usage is TRBJ1-6, with TRBD1 matching over 8 bases. V gave up 3 bases and J gave up 7 bases; unmatched junction bases: 8. Germline V gives CDR1 SNHLY, CDR2 FYNNEI. This CDR3 comprises 16 residues. The CDR3 region has the DNA TGTGCCAGCAGTGAGCTCCCCAGGGGGCTAAATTCACCCCTCCACTTT. Translating gives CASSELPRGLNSPLHF.

This clonotype was found a few times. The chain carries TRBV6-2 or TRBV6-3 and TRBJ2-1; D not resolved. The CDR3 has 14 residues. The V end lost 5 bases, the J end lost 5 bases, and 13 bases lay between the germline ends. Germline V lookup: CDR1 MNHEY, CDR2 SVGEGT. The CDR3 protein is CASSHTRLDNEQFF. Written as DNA, the CDR3 is TGTGCCAGCAGTCACACGCGCTTGGACAATGAGCAGTTCTTC.

This clonotype was seen a handful of times. Here the CDR3 reads CASSLRGSSTDTQYF. In DNA form, the CDR3 reads TGCGCCAGCAGCCTAAGAGGGTCTTCCACAGATACGCAGTATTTT. The V call is TRBV4-1, the J call TRBJ2-3; D is possibly TRBD2 (5 bases). CDR1 and CDR2 (germline): MGHRA, YSYEKL. The CDR3 is made up of 15 amino acids. V lost 4 bases, J lost 2 bases, and 13 bases lay in between.

The rearrangement joins TRBV12-5 to TRBJ1-1; 7 nucleotides align to TRBD1. The germline V gene encodes CDR1 LGHNT and CDR2 FRNRAP. The trim removed 5 bases at V and 6 bases at J, leaving 6 bases unmatched. CDR3 length equals 13 residues. The CDR3 DNA follows: TGTGCTAGTGGTCCGAGACAGGGACCTGAAGCTTTCTTT. Its translation is CASGPRQGPEAFF.

There are a few counts of this clonotype. The chain carries TRBV20-1 and TRBJ2-5; D remains ambiguous. Germline V gene lookup returns CDR1 DFQATT and CDR2 SNEGSKA (reference sequence). This CDR3 region has 11 residues. The germline V and J ends were trimmed by 0 bases and 2 bases, with 1 base remaining between them. CDR3 amino acids: CSARDQETQYF. CDR3 DNA sequence: TGCAGTGCTAGAGATCAAGAGACCCAGTACTTC.

This clonotype was counted a few times. This chain uses TRBV5-6 with TRBJ2-7; no firm D call. This CDR3 has 15 amino acids. Germline lookup yields CDR1 SGHDT and CDR2 YYEEEE. Trimming took off 4 bases at V and 1 base at J, with 15 bases between the two ends. CDR3 nucleotides: TGTGCCAGCAGCCTGGCTGGGTTCGGTTCCTACGAGCAGTACTTC. Translating gives CASSLAGFGSYEQYF.

The V gene is TRBV15, the J gene TRBJ1-4; D might be TRBD1 (6 bases). The V and J ends lost 1 base and 3 bases respectively, with 9 bases between them. Germline CDR1 reads LNHNV; CDR2 reads YYDKDF (reference sequence). CDR3 length: 15 amino acids. The CDR3 sequence is CATSRADRPNEKLFF. CDR3 nucleotides: TGTGCCACCAGCAGAGCGGACAGACCTAATGAAAAACTGTTTTTT. Full variable domain (outside the CDR3, taken from reference TRBV15 and TRBJ1-4): DAMVIQNPRYQVTQFGKPVTLSCSQTLNHNVMYWYQQKSSQAPKLLFHYYDKDFNNEADTPDNFQSRRPNTSFCFLDIRSPGLGDTAMYLCATSRADRPNEKLFFGSGTQLSVL.

This clonotype came up a few times. This chain uses TRBV3-1 with TRBJ2-5; D remains unclear. The germline V gene has CDR1 LGHDT and CDR2 YNNKEL (reference sequence). The V end lost 0 bases, the J end lost 8 bases, and 4 bases lay between the germline ends. This CDR3 has 11 residues. The CDR3 DNA reads as TGTGCCAGCAGCCAAGATAGCACCCAGTACTTC. Amino acids: CASSQDSTQYF.

This chain uses TRBV12-3 or TRBV12-4 with TRBJ2-3; either TRBD1 or TRBD2 may supply D (5 bases each). The CDR3 loop spans 16 amino acids. V lost 3 bases and J lost 4, with 17 bases in between. DNA of the CDR3: TGTGCCAGCAGTTTTCTTCGGGGCTTTGGCGCAGATACGCAGTATTTT. Residues: CASSFLRGFGADTQYF.

This clonotype was seen many times. This chain connects TRBV21-1 to TRBJ2-5. TRBV21-1 is given as a pseudogene. CDR3 size: 18 residues. The CDR3 loop is CASSKPGRMGRRQETQYF. CDR3 bases: TGTGCCAGCAGCAAACCGGGCAGGATGGGAAGAAGACAAGAGACCCAGTACTTC.

The V and J genes are TRBV27 and TRBJ2-1; D tentatively reads TRBD1 or TRBD2 (5 bases each). This CDR3 has 15 amino acids. The V end lost 5 bases, the J end lost 1 base, and 12 bases lay between the germline ends. CDR1 is MNHEY, CDR2 SMNVEV, per germline (reference sequence). The CDR3 DNA is TGTGCCAGCAGTAGCTGGGGGTTATCCTACAATGAGCAGTTCTTC. It codes for CASSSWGLSYNEQFF.

This clonotype was seen a few times. This sequence joins TRBV27 and TRBJ2-7; possibly TRBD1 for D (6 bases). Trimming took 5 bases from V and 4 from J, leaving 15 bases between them. This CDR3 spans 14 amino acids. Germline-derived CDR1 and CDR2 are MNHEY and SMNVEV (reference sequence). The CDR3 sequence: CASSPETGSYEQYV. In DNA form, the CDR3 reads TGTGCCAGCAGTCCGGAGACAGGATCGTACGAGCAGTACGTC.

V usage is TRBV12-3 or TRBV12-4 and J usage is TRBJ1-1, with D maybe TRBD1 (5 bases). The V end was cut by 4 bases, the J end by 5 bases, with 17 bases between. This CDR3 has 15 amino acids. The CDR3 protein is CASSSRGALGTEAFF. In DNA form, the CDR3 reads TGTGCCAGCAGTTCCCGCGGGGCCCTGGGGACTGAAGCTTTCTTT.

CDR3 protein: CASSQGSGGSYNEQFF. The CDR3 DNA is TGTGCCAGCAGCCAAGGCAGCGGGGGCTCCTACAATGAGCAGTTCTTC. The chain employs TRBV4-2 and TRBJ2-1; 8 bases match TRBD2. There are 16 residues in the CDR3. Germline V CDR1 and CDR2: LGHNA, YNFKEQ. V gave up 1 base and J gave up 0 bases; unmatched junction bases: 2.

This clonotype was seen more than once but under ten times. The chain joins TRBV4-1 to TRBJ2-1; 7 positions match TRBD2. The CDR3 extends over 11 amino acids. Germline lookup yields CDR1 MGHRA and CDR2 YSYEKL. The trim removed 3 bases at V and 14 bases at J, leaving 4 bases unmatched. This chain's CDR3 is CASSHGGVEFF. CDR3 nucleotides: TGCGCCAGCAGCCATGGGGGGGTCGAGTTCTTC.

The rearrangement links TRBV5-6 to TRBJ1-1; D is perhaps TRBD1 (6 bases). The CDR3 is made up of 13 amino acids. V was pared by 0 bases and J by 4 bases, with 7 bases between. Germline loops: CDR1 SGHDT, CDR2 YYEEEE. The CDR3 region is CASSLAGATEAFF. CDR3 nucleotide sequence: TGTGCCAGCAGCTTGGCGGGGGCCACTGAAGCTTTCTTT.

The genes are TRBV25-1 and TRBJ2-1; 9 positions match TRBD2. With 5 bases clipped from V and 7 bases from J, the junction kept 6 bases outside the gene matches. The CDR3 loop spans 14 amino acids. Looked up from germline, CDR1 is MGHDK and CDR2 is SYGVNS. The CDR3, as DNA: TGTGCCAGCAGTTACCTGGGACTAGCAAATGAGCAGTTCTTC. This translates into CASSYLGLANEQFF.

The V call is TRBV4-1, the J call TRBJ2-5, with no clear D. Germline CDR1 and CDR2: MGHRA and YSYEKL. Trimming took off 0 bases at V and 7 bases at J, with 21 bases between the two ends. CDR3 size: 17 residues. The CDR3 region is CASSQDLGPVGFGTQYF. CDR3 nucleotide sequence: TGCGCCAGCAGCCAAGATCTTGGCCCGGTCGGGTTTGGGACCCAGTACTTC.

This clonotype was found a few times. The chain employs TRBV3-1 and TRBJ2-3; 10 nucleotides agree with TRBD2. Per germline, CDR1 LGHDT and CDR2 YNNKEL (reference sequence). The CDR3 extends over 17 amino acids. Unmatched junction bases numbered 12, after V lost 3 bases and J lost 6 bases. The CDR3 coding sequence is TGTGCCAGCAGCCAGGTACTTCGGACTAGCGGCGGGGATACGCAGTATTTT. As protein: CASSQVLRTSGGDTQYF.

J is TRBJ2-4 and V is TRBV9; D tentatively reads TRBD1 or TRBD2 (5 bases each). V dropped 5 bases and J dropped 4 bases, with 19 bases sitting between them. Germline values: CDR1 SGDLS, CDR2 YYNGEE. The CDR3 runs 16 residues. CDR3 DNA sequence: TGTGCCAGCAGTTCAGGGCAGGGAGAGTGGAAAAACATTCAGTACTTC. The encoded protein is CASSSGQGEWKNIQYF.

The chain couples TRBV4-3 to TRBJ2-1; a possible D gene is TRBD2 (7 bases). The CDR3 spans 18 residues. Germline V gene sequence: CDR1 LGHNA, CDR2 YSLEER. Between the trimmed V and J ends, which lost 0 bases and 8 bases, there was a span of 23 bases. The CDR3 DNA reads as TGCGCCAGCAGCCAAGAGACGGGGGGCGGGGTTGGGGGCCATGAGCAGTTCTTC. Translated, it gives CASSQETGGGVGGHEQFF.

This rearrangement joins TRBV5-1 to TRBJ2-7; 9 bases are shared with TRBD1. This CDR3 contains 16 residues. After removal of 0 bases from V and 3 bases from J, the junction contained 7 bases not matched to a gene. CDR1 is SGHRS and CDR2 is YFSETQ in the germline V gene. The CDR3 loop reads CASSLAPGQGVYEQYV. The CDR3 DNA sequence: TGCGCCAGCAGCTTGGCTCCGGGACAGGGAGTCTACGAGCAGTACGTC.

This clonotype was seen more than once but under ten times. V is TRBV7-9 and J is TRBJ2-7, with no clear D. V lost 5 bases and J 5 bases, leaving 13 bases between the germline ends. This CDR3 spans 13 amino acids. Germline V gives CDR1 SEHNR, CDR2 FQNEAQ (reference sequence). CDR3 nucleotides: TGTGCCAGCAGCCCCCCAACCCGGAACGAGCAGTACTTC. Amino acid sequence: CASSPPTRNEQYF.

This clonotype was observed a handful of times. V usage is TRBV4-1 and J usage is TRBJ2-1; D may be TRBD1 (6 bases). CDR1 and CDR2 (germline): MGHRA, YSYEKL. The CDR3 has 13 amino acids. Trimming shortened V by 7 bases and J by 7 bases, and 14 bases separated the two germline ends. The CDR3 DNA follows: TGCGCCAGCACGGACAGTCTCTTTAATGAGCAGTTCTTC. Translated: CASTDSLFNEQFF.

The V gene is TRBV25-1, the J gene TRBJ2-7; D tentatively reads TRBD1 or TRBD2 (5 bases each). Trimming took 0 bases from V and 6 from J, leaving 12 bases between them. The germline gives CDR1 MGHDK, CDR2 SYGVNS. This CDR3 spans 14 amino acids. The CDR3, as DNA: TGTGCCAGCAGTGAATATGGTGGGGGTGGCGAGCAGTACTTC. Translation gives CASSEYGGGGEQYF.

In this sample, this clonotype turned up many times. The chain joins TRBV6-1 to TRBJ2-3, with D possibly TRBD2 on 6 matching bases. The CDR3 covers 13 residues. V was shortened by 6 bases and J by 6 bases, with 13 bases between the two germline ends. Germline loops: CDR1 MNHNS, CDR2 SASEGT. The CDR3 sequence is CASRTGGVDTQYF. The CDR3 coding sequence is TGTGCCAGCAGGACCGGGGGAGTGGATACGCAGTATTTT.

The J gene is TRBJ2-7, the V gene TRBV29-1, with 9 bases that match TRBD1. The CDR3 contains 14 residues. CDR1 and CDR2 from the germline V gene are SQVTM and ANQGSEA. V shed 2 bases, J shed 4 bases, and the junction held 6 bases outside the gene matches. The CDR3 DNA reads TGCAGCGTTGAAACCCGGGACAGGGATTACGAGCAGTACGTC. Its protein is CSVETRDRDYEQYV.

This clonotype was counted only a few times. The chain is built from TRBV6-1 and TRBJ1-1; the D gene is possibly TRBD1 (6 bases). V gave up 6 bases and J gave up 4 bases, with 15 bases separating them. In germline, CDR1 is MNHNS, CDR2 SASEGT. The CDR3 covers 14 residues. The CDR3: CASSSPWTVTEAFF. In nucleotides, the CDR3 is TGTGCCAGCAGCTCTCCCTGGACAGTCACTGAAGCTTTCTTT.

J is TRBJ2-3 and V is TRBV4-2; 8 nucleotides align to TRBD2. Trimming at V came to 1 base and at J to 6 bases, leaving 12 bases not matched to a gene. Germline CDR1 and CDR2: LGHNA and YNFKEQ. The CDR3 is made up of 17 amino acids. CDR3 protein: CASSQGLTRGGPDTQYF. The CDR3 bases are TGTGCCAGCAGCCAAGGTCTTACACGGGGGGGCCCCGATACGCAGTATTTT.

This clonotype was counted a few times. The chain combines TRBV4-1 with TRBJ1-3; 7 nucleotides match TRBD1. CDR1 is MGHRA, CDR2 YSYEKL, per germline. V shed 1 base, J shed 0 bases, and the junction held 3 bases outside the gene matches. The CDR3 runs to 16 residues. The CDR3 sequence: CASSQAAGGSGNTIYF. The CDR3 coding sequence is TGCGCCAGCAGCCAAGCGGCAGGGGGCTCTGGAAACACCATATATTTT.